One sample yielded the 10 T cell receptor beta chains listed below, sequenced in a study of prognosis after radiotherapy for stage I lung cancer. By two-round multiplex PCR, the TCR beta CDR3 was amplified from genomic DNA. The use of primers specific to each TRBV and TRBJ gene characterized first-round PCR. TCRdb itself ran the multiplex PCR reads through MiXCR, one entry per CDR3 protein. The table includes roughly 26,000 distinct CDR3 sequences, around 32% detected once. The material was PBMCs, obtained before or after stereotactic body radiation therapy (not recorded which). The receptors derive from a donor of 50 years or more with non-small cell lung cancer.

The CDR3 DNA sequence: TGCGCCAGCAGCCCGGACGGGACAGGGCCCGGGGAGCTGTTTTTT. This codes for CASSPDGTGPGELFF. The V and J genes are TRBV5-1 and TRBJ2-2; 9 nucleotides match TRBD1. Germline CDR1 reads SGHRS; CDR2 reads YFSETQ. This CDR3 has 15 amino acids. After removal of 4 bases from V and 6 bases from J, the junction contained 7 bases not matched to a gene. Supplemented by reference TRBV5-1 and TRBJ2-2, the full variable domain reads KAGVTQTPRYLIKTRGQQVTLSCSPISGHRSVSWYQQTPGQGLQFLFEYFSETQRNKGNFPGRFSGRQFSNSRSEMNVSTLELGDSALYLCASSPDGTGPGELFFGEGSRLTVL.

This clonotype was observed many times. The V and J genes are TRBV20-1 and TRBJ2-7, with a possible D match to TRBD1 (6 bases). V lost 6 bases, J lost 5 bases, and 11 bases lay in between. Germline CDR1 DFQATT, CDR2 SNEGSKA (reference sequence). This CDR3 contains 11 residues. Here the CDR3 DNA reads TGCAGTGCCCCAGGGGCCCACGAGCAGTACTTC. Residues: CSAPGAHEQYF.

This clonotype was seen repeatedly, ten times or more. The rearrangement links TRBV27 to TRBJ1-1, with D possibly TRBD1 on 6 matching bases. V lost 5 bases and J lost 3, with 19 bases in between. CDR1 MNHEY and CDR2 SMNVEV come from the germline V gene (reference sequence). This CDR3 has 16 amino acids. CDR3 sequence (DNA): TGTGCCAGCAGTGTTACGATCAGGGGTATCGACACTGAAGCTTTCTTT. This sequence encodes CASSVTIRGIDTEAFF.

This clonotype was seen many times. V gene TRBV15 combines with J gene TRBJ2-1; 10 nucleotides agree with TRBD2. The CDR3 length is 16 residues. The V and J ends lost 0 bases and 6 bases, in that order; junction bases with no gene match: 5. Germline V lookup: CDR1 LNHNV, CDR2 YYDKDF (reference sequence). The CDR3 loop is CATSRETSGPGNEQFF. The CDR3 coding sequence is TGTGCCACCAGCAGAGAGACTAGCGGGCCAGGCAATGAGCAGTTCTTC.

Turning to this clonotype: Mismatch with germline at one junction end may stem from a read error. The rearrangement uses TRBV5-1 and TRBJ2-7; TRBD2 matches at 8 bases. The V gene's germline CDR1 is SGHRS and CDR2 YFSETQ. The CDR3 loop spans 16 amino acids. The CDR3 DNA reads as TGCGCCAGCAGCTTGGGAGCGGGAGTCACTTTCTACGGGCAGTACTTC. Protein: CASSLGAGVTFYGQYF.

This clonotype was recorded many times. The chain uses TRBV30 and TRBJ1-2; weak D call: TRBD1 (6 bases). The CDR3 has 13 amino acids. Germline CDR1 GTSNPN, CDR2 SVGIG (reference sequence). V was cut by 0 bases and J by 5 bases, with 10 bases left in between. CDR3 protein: CAWSVGQPYGYTF. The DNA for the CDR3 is TGTGCCTGGAGTGTAGGACAGCCTTATGGCTACACCTTC.

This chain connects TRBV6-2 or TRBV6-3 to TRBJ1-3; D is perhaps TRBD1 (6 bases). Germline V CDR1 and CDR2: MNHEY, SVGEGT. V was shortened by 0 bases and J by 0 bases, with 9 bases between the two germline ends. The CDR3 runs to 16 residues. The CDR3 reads CASSYSDSRSGNTIYF. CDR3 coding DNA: TGTGCCAGCAGTTACTCGGACAGCCGCTCTGGAAACACCATATATTTT.

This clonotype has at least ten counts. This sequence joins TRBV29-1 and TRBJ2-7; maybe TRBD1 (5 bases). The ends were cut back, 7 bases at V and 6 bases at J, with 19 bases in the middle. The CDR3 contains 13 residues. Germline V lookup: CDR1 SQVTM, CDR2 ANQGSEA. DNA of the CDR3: TGCAGCGCCCGAACTCCAGGGTCCCCCGAGCAGTACTTC. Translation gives CSARTPGSPEQYF.

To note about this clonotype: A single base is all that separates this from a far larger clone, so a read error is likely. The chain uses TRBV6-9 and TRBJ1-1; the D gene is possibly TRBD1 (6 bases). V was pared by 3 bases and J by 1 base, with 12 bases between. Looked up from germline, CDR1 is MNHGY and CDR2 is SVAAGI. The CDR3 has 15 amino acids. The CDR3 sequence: CASSYRGAANTEAFF. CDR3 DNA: TGTGCCAGCAGTTACAGGGGAGCGGCGAACACTGAAGCTTTCTTT.

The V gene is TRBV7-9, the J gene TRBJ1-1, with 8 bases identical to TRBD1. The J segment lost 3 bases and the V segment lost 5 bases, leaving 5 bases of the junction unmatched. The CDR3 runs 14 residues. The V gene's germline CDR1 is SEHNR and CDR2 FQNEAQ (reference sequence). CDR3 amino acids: CASSPTGGDTEAFF. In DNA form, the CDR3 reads TGTGCCAGCAGCCCAACAGGGGGGGACACTGAAGCTTTCTTT.